This T cell receptor (beta chain) originates from a study of shared T cell receptors in the human thymus. The germline V gene encodes CDR1 GTSNPN and CDR2 SVGIG (reference sequence). With 0 bases removed from V and 3 bases from J, the gap between germline ends came to 14 bases. CDR3 length: 16 residues. Profiling relied on immunoSEQ multiplex PCR, and the TCRdb table lists in-frame clones only, not all of them. This table has some 700,000 clones, more than 75% appearing once. These data were likewise used in another study, on human thymus T cells. From that paper: Thymus tissue was removed during corrective cardiac surgery. Repertoires from thymus and blood appeared to show biased V and J gene usage. Reports from related research described highly overlapping thymic repertoires among unrelated individuals.

The chain joins TRBV30 to TRBJ2-2, with D possibly matching TRBD2 (6 bases). The clonotype originates from a boy younger than two with a congenital heart defect. Sample: thymocytes. The CDR3 is CAWSVRGREDTGELFF. CDR3 nucleotides: TGTGCCTGGAGTGTAAGAGGGCGGGAAGACACCGGGGAGCTGTTTTTT.